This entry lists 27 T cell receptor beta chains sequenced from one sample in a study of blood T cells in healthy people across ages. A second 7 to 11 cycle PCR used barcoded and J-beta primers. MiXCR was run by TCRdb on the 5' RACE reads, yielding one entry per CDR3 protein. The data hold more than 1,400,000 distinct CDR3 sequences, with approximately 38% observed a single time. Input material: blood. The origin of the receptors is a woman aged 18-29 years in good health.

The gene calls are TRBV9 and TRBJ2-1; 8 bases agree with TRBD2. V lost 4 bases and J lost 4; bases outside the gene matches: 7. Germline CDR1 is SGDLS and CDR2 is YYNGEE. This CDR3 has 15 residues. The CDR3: CASSSRVAGYNEQFF. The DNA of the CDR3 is TGTGCCAGCAGCTCCCGGGTAGCGGGATACAATGAGCAGTTCTTC.

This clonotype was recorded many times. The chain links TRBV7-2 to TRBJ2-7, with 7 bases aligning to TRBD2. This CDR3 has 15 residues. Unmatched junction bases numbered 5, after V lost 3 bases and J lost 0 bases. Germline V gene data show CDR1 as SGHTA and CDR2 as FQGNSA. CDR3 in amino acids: CASSLGGLSSYEQYF. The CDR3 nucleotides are TGTGCCAGCAGCTTGGGAGGGTTGAGCTCCTACGAGCAGTACTTC.

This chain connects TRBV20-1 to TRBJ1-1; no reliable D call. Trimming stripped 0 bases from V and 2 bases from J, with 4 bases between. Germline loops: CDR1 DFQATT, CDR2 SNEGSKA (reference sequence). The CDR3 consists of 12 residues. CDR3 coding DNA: TGCAGTGCTAGAGATCAAAACACTGAAGCTTTCTTT. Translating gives CSARDQNTEAFF.

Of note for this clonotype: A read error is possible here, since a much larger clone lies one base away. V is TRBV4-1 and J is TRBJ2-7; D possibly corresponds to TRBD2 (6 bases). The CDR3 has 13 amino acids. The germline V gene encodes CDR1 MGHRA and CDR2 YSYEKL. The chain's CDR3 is CASSQRDSHEQYF. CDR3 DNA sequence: TGCGCCAGCAGCCAACGGGACTCCCACGAGCAGTACTTC.

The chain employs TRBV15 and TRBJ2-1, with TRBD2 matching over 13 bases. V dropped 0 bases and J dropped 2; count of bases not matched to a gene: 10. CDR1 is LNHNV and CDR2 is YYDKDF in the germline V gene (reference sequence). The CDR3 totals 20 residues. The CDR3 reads CATSRDLSAGTSGTYNEQFF. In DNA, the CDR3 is TGTGCCACCAGCAGAGATCTATCGGCGGGGACTAGCGGGACCTACAATGAGCAGTTCTTC.

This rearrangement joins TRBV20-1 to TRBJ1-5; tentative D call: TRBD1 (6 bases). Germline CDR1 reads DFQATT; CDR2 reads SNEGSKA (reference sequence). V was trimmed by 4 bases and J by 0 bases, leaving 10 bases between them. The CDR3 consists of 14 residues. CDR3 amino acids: CSAIEGVSNQPQHF. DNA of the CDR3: TGCAGTGCTATTGAGGGGGTTAGCAATCAGCCCCAGCATTTT.

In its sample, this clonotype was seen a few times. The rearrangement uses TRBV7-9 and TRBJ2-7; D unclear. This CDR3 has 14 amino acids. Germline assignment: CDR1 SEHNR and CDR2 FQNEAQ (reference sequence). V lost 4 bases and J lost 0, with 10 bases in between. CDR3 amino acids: CASSWGPSSYEQYF. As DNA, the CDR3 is TGTGCCAGCAGCTGGGGTCCGAGCTCCTACGAGCAGTACTTC.

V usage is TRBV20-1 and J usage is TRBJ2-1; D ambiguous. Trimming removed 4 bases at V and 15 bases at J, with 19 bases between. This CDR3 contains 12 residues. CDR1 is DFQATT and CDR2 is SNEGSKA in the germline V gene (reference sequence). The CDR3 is CSATGTSLKRFF. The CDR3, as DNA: TGCAGTGCTACCGGCACAAGCTTAAAGCGGTTCTTC.

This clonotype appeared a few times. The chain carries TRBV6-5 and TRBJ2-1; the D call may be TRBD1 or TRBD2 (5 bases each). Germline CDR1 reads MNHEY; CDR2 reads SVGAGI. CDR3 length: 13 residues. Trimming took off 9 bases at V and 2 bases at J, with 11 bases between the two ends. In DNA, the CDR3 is TGTGCCAGTGGGGGAGAACCCTACAATGAGCAGTTCTTC. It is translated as CASGGEPYNEQFF.

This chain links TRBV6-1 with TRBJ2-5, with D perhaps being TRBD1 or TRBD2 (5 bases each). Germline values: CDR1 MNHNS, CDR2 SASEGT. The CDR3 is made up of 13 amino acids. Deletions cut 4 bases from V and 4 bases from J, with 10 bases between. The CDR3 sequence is CASSVGEGETQYF. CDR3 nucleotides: TGTGCCAGCAGTGTGGGGGAAGGAGAGACCCAGTACTTC.

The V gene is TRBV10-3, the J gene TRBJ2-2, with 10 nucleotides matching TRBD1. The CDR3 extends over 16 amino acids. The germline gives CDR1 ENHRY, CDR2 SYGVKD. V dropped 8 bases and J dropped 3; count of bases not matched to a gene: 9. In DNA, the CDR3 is TGTGCCATCGGACAGGGGGGGACCTCGGACACCGGGGAGCTGTTTTTT. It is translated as CAIGQGGTSDTGELFF.

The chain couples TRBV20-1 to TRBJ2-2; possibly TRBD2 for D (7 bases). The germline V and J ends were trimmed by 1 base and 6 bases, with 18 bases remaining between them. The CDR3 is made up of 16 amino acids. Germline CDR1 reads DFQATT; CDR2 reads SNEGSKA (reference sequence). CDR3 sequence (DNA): TGCAGTGCTAGAGGTCGGGGGGCCGCTTTTTCCGGGGAGCTGTTTTTT. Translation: CSARGRGAAFSGELFF.

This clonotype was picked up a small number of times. CDR3 in amino acids: CSASPYSGRSLRSGKTGQYF. Here the CDR3 DNA reads TGCAGTGCTTCTCCCTACAGCGGGAGAAGTCTCCGTTCAGGAAAAACGGGGCAGTACTTC. The chain joins TRBV20-1 to TRBJ2-5, with 8 bases fitting TRBD2. CDR1 and CDR2 from the germline V gene are DFQATT and SNEGSKA (reference sequence). This CDR3 has 20 amino acids. J gave up 11 bases and V 5 bases, and 34 bases lay outside the gene matches.

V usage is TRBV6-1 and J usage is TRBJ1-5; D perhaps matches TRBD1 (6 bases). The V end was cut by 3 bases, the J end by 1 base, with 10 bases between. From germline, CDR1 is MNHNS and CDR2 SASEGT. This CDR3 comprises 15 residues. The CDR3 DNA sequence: TGTGCCAGCAGTGATGGGGGGGCGAGCAATCAGCCCCAGCATTTT. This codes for CASSDGGASNQPQHF.

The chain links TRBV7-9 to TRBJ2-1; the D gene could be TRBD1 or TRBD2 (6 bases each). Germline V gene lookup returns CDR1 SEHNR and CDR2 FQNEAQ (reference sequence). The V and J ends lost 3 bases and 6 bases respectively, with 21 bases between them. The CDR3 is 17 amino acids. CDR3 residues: CASSLGSPGALGNEQFF. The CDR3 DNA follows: TGTGCCAGCAGCTTGGGGTCACCGGGGGCGCTGGGCAATGAGCAGTTCTTC.

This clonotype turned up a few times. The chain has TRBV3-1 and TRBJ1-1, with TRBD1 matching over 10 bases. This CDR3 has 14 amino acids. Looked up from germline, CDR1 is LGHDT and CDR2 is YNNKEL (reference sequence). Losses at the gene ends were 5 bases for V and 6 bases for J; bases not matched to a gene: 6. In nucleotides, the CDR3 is TGTGCCAGCAGCGGGACAGGGGCGAGGGCTGAAGCTTTCTTT. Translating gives CASSGTGARAEAFF.

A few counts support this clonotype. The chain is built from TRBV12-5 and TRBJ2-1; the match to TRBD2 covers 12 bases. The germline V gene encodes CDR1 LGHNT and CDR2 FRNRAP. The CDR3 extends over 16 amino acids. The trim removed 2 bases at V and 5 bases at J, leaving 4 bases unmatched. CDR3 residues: CASGLLLAGGNNEQFF. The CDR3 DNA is TGTGCTAGTGGTTTGCTTCTAGCGGGGGGGAACAATGAGCAGTTCTTC.

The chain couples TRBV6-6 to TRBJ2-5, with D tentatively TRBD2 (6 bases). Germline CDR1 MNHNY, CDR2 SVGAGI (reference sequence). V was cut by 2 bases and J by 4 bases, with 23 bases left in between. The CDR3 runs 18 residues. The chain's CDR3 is CASSYPPWGSGDLETQYF. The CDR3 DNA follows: TGTGCCAGCAGTTACCCCCCATGGGGTAGCGGAGACCTAGAGACCCAGTACTTC.

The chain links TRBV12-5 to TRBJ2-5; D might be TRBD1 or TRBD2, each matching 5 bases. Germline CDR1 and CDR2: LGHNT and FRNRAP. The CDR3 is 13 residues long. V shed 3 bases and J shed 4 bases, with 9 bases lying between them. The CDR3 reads CASGLGERETQYF. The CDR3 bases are TGTGCTAGTGGTTTAGGGGAGAGAGAGACCCAGTACTTC.

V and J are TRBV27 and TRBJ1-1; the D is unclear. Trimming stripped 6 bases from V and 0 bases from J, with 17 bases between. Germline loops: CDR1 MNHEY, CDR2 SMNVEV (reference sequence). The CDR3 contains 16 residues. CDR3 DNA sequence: TGTGCCAGCAGCCCGCGCGTGGCGGAGATGAACACTGAAGCTTTCTTT. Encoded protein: CASSPRVAEMNTEAFF.

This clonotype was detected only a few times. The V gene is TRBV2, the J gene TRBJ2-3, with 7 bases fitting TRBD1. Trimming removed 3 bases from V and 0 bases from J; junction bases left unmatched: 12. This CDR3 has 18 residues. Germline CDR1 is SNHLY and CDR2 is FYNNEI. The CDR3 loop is CASSDALTGASSTDTQYF. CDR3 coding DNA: TGTGCCAGCAGTGACGCCCTTACAGGGGCCTCTAGCACAGATACGCAGTATTTT.

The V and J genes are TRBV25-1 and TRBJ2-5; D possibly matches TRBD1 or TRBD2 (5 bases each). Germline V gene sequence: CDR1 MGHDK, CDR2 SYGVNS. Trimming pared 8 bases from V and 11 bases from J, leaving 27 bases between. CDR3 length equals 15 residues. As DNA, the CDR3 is TGTGCCAGCCAAGATTCCGGGACCAAGAACAATGAGCAGTACTTC. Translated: CASQDSGTKNNEQYF.

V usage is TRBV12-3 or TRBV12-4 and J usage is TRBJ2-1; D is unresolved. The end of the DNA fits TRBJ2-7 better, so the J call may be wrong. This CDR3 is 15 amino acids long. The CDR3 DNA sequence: TGTGCCAGCAGTCCCGCCCTAGTGAGATCAAATGAGCAGTACTTC. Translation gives CASSPALVRSNEQYF.

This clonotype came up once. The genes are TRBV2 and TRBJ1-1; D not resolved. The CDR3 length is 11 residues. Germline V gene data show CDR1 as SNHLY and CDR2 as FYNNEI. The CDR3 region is CVPRDYTEAFF. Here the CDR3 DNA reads TGTGTCCCGAGAGATTACACTGAAGCTTTCTTT. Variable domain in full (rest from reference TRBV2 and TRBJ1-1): EPEVTQTPSHQVTQMGQEVILRCVPISNHLYFYWYRQILGQKVEFLVSFYNNEISEKSEIFDDQFSVERPDGSNFTLKIRSTKLEDSAMYFCVPRDYTEAFFGQGTRLTVV.

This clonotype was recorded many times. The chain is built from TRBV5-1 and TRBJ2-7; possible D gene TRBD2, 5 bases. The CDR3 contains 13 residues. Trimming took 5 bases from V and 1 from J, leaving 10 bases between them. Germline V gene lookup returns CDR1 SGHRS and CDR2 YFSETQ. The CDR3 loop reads CASSRGSSYEQYF. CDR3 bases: TGCGCCAGCAGTCGAGGGTCATCCTACGAGCAGTACTTC.

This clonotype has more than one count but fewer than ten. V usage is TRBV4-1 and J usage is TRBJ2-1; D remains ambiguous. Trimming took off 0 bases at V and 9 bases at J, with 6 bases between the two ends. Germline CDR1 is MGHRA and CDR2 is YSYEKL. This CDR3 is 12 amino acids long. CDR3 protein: CASSQEFGEQFF. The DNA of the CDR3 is TGCGCCAGCAGCCAAGAGTTTGGTGAGCAGTTCTTC.

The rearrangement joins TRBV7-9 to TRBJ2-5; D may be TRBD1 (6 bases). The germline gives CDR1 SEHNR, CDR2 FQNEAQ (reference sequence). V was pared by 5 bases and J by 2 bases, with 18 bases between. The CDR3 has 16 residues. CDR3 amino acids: CASSTFPQGNQETQYF. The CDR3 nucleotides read TGTGCCAGCAGCACATTTCCTCAGGGGAATCAAGAGACCCAGTACTTC.